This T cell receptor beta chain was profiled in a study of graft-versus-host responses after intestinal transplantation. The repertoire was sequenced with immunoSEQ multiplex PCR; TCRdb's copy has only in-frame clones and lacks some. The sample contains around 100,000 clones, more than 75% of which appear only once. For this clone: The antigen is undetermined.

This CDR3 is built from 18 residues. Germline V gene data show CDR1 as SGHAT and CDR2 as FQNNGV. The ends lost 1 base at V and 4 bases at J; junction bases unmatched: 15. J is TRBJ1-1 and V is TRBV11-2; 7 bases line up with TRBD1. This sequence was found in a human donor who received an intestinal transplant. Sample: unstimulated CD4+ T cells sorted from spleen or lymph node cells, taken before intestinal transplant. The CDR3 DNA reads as TGTGCCAGCAGCTTAGTAGAGTATACAGGGGTGGGGGGCACTGAAGCTTTCTTT. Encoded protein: CASSLVEYTGVGGTEAFF.